The 25 T cell receptor beta chains in this list originate from one sample, sequenced in a study of tumor-infiltrating lymphocytes in primary liver carcinoma. The investigators made TCR beta cDNA from about 500 ng total RNA, using a constant-region primer. The TCR beta library was amplified through three nested multiplex PCR rounds in a modified ARM-PCR procedure. TRBV1-TRBV30 forward and Cbeta reverse primers drove the first two roughly 10-cycle rounds. TCRdb used MiXCR to reprocess the multiplex PCR reads, holding one entry per CDR3 protein. In the table there are some 190,000 distinct CDR3 sequences, over 80% of which are singletons. The roughly 20-31 mg bulk tissue piece was not sorted before simultaneous RNA and DNA extraction. Specimen: tumor tissue from primary liver carcinoma. Receptors originate from a man in his forties with primary liver carcinoma and hepatitis B virus infection.

For this clonotype: In this CDR3 the conserved last residue, phenylalanine or tryptophan, is missing, so a read error is likely. This sequence joins TRBV11-2 and TRBJ2-1; 7 bases are shared with TRBD2. The CDR3 consists of 15 residues. Germline values: CDR1 SGHAT, CDR2 FQNNGV. CDR3 DNA sequence: TGTACCAGCAGCCCCGGGACTACTTCCTACAATGACCAGTTCCTC. This translates into CTSSPGTTSYNDQFL.

This clonotype showed up many times. The chain joins TRBV4-1 to TRBJ2-5; 9 bases align to TRBD2. Germline loops: CDR1 MGHRA, CDR2 YSYEKL. The CDR3 covers 16 residues. V trimming: 0 bases; J trimming: 7 bases; junction bases outside the gene matches: 9. The DNA for the CDR3 is TGCGCCAGCAGCCAAGATGCCGCTAGCGGGATTGGGACCCAGTACTTC. It encodes CASSQDAASGIGTQYF.

About this clonotype: Mismatch with germline at one junction end may stem from a read error. The chain uses TRBV6-6 and TRBJ2-7; D possibly corresponds to TRBD1 (5 bases). Germline V lookup: CDR1 MNHNY, CDR2 SVGAGI (reference sequence). The CDR3 length is 13 residues. The CDR3 sequence is CASSYQGRYDQYF. Here the CDR3 DNA reads TGTGCCAGCAGTTACCAGGGTAGGTACGACCAGTACTTC.

On this clonotype: The junction departs from the called germline gene at one end, perhaps through a read error. The chain carries TRBV11-2 and TRBJ2-7; D gene unclear. This CDR3 is 15 amino acids long. The V gene's germline CDR1 is SGHAT and CDR2 FQNNGV. The chain's CDR3 is CARSSGRLYVLEQYF. In DNA form, the CDR3 reads TGTGCCAGAAGCTCCGGACGGCTTTACGTGCTCGAGCAGTACTTC.

The table lists this clonotype with many counts. The gene calls are TRBV2 and TRBJ2-2; D not resolved. The CDR3 totals 14 residues. Germline V CDR1 and CDR2: SNHLY, FYNNEI. Trimming removed 7 bases from V and 5 bases from J, with 14 bases in between. The chain's CDR3 is CASIKPPGTGELFF. The CDR3 coding sequence is TGTGCCAGCATAAAACCACCCGGGACCGGGGAGCTGTTTTTT.

Concerning this clonotype itself: This is likely a read error, given that the CDR3 carries no conserved phenylalanine or tryptophan at its end. CDR3 nucleotides: TGTGCCAGCACTCCTCAGGAGCACGAGCAGTACCTC. It yields the protein CASTPQEHEQYL. The chain joins TRBV12-3 or TRBV12-4 to TRBJ2-7; D not resolved. V shed 7 bases and J shed 5 bases, with 12 bases lying between them. The CDR3 sequence is 12 residues long.

Remarks on this clonotype: Germline and junction disagree at one end, which may indicate a read error. The V and J genes are TRBV6-2 or TRBV6-3 and TRBJ2-7; D ambiguous. Germline CDR1 and CDR2: MNHEY and SVGEGT. This CDR3 region has 13 residues. The CDR3 protein is CVSSYEVPYEHYF. For the CDR3, the DNA is TGTGTCAGCAGTTATGAAGTACCCTACGAGCACTACTTC.

As regards this clonotype: The junction departs from germline at one end; a sequencing error may be responsible. In DNA form, the CDR3 reads TGTGCCTGCAGCTCCGATCAGACTAGCGTCAAAGAGGCCCAGTACTTC. Residues: CACSSDQTSVKEAQYF. This rearrangement joins TRBV5-4 to TRBJ2-5; 8 nucleotides align to TRBD2. The CDR3 consists of 16 residues. Germline V gene data show CDR1 as SGHNT and CDR2 as YYREEE (reference sequence).

Comment on this clonotype: It is likely a read error, because the conserved phenylalanine at the end of the CDR3 is missing. The chain couples TRBV10-3 to TRBJ1-5; D gene uncertain. Germline V gene data show CDR1 as ENHRY and CDR2 as SYGVKD. The CDR3 contains 13 residues. With 5 bases removed from V and 4 bases from J, the gap between germline ends came to 9 bases. CDR3 sequence: CAISRSENQPQHL. CDR3 nucleotides: TGTGCCATCAGTCGTTCAGAGAATCAGCCCCAGCATCTT.

This clonotype was detected many times. V and J are TRBV19 and TRBJ2-1, with TRBD1 as a possible D gene (6 bases). Germline loops: CDR1 LNHDA, CDR2 SQIVND (reference sequence). The CDR3 contains 14 residues. Trimming removed 3 bases at V and 3 bases at J, with 9 bases between. The CDR3 DNA sequence: TGTGCCAGTAGTATGGGCAGGGGCTACAATGAGCAGTTCTTC. Its translation: CASSMGRGYNEQFF.

This chain links TRBV29-1 with TRBJ2-7; D may be TRBD2 (5 bases). Germline loops: CDR1 SQVTM, CDR2 ANQGSEA. V dropped 4 bases and J dropped 2 bases, with 12 bases sitting between them. The CDR3 runs to 13 residues. The CDR3 loop is CSVAGNSPYEQYF. CDR3 in DNA: TGCAGCGTTGCCGGGAATTCCCCCTACGAGCAGTACTTC.

About this clonotype: The junction departs from germline at one end; a sequencing error may be responsible. The chain has TRBV5-4 and TRBJ2-2, with a tentative D call TRBD2 (6 bases). Looked up from germline, CDR1 is SGHNT and CDR2 is YYREEE (reference sequence). The CDR3 covers 16 residues. CDR3 nucleotide sequence: TGTGCCAGCAGCTGGCCCCATGGTTCGAACACCGGGGAGGTGTTTTTT. Its protein product is CASSWPHGSNTGEVFF.

As concerns this clonotype: The junction shows a germline mismatch at one end, possibly a read error. V and J are TRBV11-2 and TRBJ2-7; D gene unclear. The germline V gene encodes CDR1 SGHAT and CDR2 FQNNGV. The CDR3 sequence is 14 residues long. Here the CDR3 reads CGSSSNRNFYEQHF. The CDR3 DNA reads as TGCGGCAGCAGCTCTAATAGGAACTTCTACGAGCAGCACTTC. The variable domain in full, completed from reference TRBV11-2 and TRBJ2-7, reads EAGVAQSPRYKIIEKRQSVAFWCNPISGHATLYWYQQILGQGPKLLIQFQNNGVVDDSQLPKDRFSAERLKGVDSTLKIQPAKLEDSAVYLCGSSSNRNFYEQHFGPGTRLTVT.

In regard to this clonotype: A read error may account for a junction end that differs from germline. This rearrangement joins TRBV6-5 to TRBJ1-6; D is undetermined. The germline V gene has CDR1 MNHEY and CDR2 SVGAGI. The CDR3 runs 15 residues. Here the CDR3 reads CVSRKSPEGSSPLHF. As DNA, the CDR3 is TGTGTCAGCAGAAAATCACCCGAGGGTAGTTCACCCCTCCACTTT.

Regarding this clonotype: The junction shows a germline mismatch at one end, possibly a read error. The V call is TRBV6-1, the J call TRBJ2-7, with D possibly TRBD2 on 6 matching bases. Germline V gene data show CDR1 as MNHNS and CDR2 as SASEGT. The CDR3 consists of 14 residues. As DNA, the CDR3 is TGTGCCAGTACAATCGGGAGCTTGTCCTATGAGCAGTACTTC. Translating it yields CASTIGSLSYEQYF.

With respect to this clonotype: A read error may produce the germline difference seen at one junction end. The chain combines TRBV30 with TRBJ1-5; TRBD1 is a possible D gene (6 bases). CDR3 length: 15 amino acids. Germline CDR1 is GTSNPN and CDR2 is SVGIG (reference sequence). The DNA for the CDR3 is TGTGCCTGGACCCTCGCGGGGGGCCGCAATCAGTCCCAGCATTTT. Translated: CAWTLAGGRNQSQHF.

The V gene is TRBV6-1, the J gene TRBJ2-1; D not resolved. This CDR3 has 15 residues. Germline CDR1 MNHNS, CDR2 SASEGT. The V end was cut by 5 bases, the J end by 7 bases, with 18 bases between. This chain's CDR3 is CASSREDGPYNEQFF. The CDR3 coding sequence is TGTGCCAGCAGTCGAGAGGACGGGCCATATAATGAGCAGTTCTTC.

Of note for this clonotype: The junction departs from the called germline gene at one end, perhaps through a read error. The genes are TRBV5-1 and TRBJ2-1; possible D gene TRBD2, 7 bases. Germline lookup yields CDR1 SGHRS and CDR2 YFSETQ. This CDR3 spans 16 amino acids. Written as DNA, the CDR3 is TGCGCCAACAGCTTGACCCTAGGGGGGGGCCACAATGAGCGGTTCTTC. This sequence encodes CANSLTLGGGHNERFF.

This clonotype was observed a few times. Since the CDR3 does not end with the conserved phenylalanine or tryptophan, this likely comes from a read error. This chain uses TRBV11-2 with TRBJ2-7, with TRBD2 matching 7 bases. The CDR3 is 15 residues long. Germline CDR1 and CDR2: SGHAT and FQNNGV. CDR3 loop: CASSLAGGSHDEQYL. DNA for the CDR3: TGTGCCAGTAGCTTAGCGGGCGGGAGTCACGACGAGCAGTACCTC.

As for this clonotype: A much larger clone lies a single base off, so this may be a read error. The V and J genes are TRBV30 and TRBJ2-1; D is ambiguous. This CDR3 is 15 amino acids long. CDR1 and CDR2 (germline): GTSNPN, SVGIG (reference sequence). Trimming removed 0 bases at V and 0 bases at J, with 9 bases between. CDR3: CAWSVRCNSYNEQFF. The CDR3 DNA is TGTGCCTGGAGTGTAAGGTGCAACTCCTACAATGAGCAGTTCTTC.

Regarding this clonotype: One end of the junction is discordant with germline, which a read error may explain. The chain employs TRBV5-4 and TRBJ2-7; maybe TRBD2 (6 bases). This CDR3 region has 15 residues. CDR1 and CDR2 from the germline V gene are SGHNT and YYREEE (reference sequence). The CDR3 DNA reads as TGTGCCAGCAGCACCCAGAGTGGCGGGACCCACGAGCAGTATTTC. Amino acid sequence: CASSTQSGGTHEQYF.

This clonotype was counted a single time. This may come from a read error, since a much larger clone is one base off. This sequence joins TRBV5-8 and TRBJ2-3, with 13 bases fitting TRBD2. The CDR3 consists of 19 residues. Germline V CDR1 and CDR2: SGHTS, YDEGEE. Here the CDR3 reads CASSRGLAGEYKSTGTQYF. DNA for the CDR3: TGTGCCAGCAGCCGAGGACTAGCGGGAGAGTACAAGAGCACAGGTACGCAGTATTTT.

This clonotype was counted many times. This chain connects TRBV28 to TRBJ2-5; maybe TRBD2 (5 bases). Per germline, CDR1 MDHEN and CDR2 SYDVKM. V lost 3 bases and J 4 bases, leaving 9 bases between the germline ends. The CDR3 is made up of 13 amino acids. CDR3 in amino acids: CASSLGAPETQYF. In DNA, the CDR3 is TGTGCCAGCAGTTTGGGAGCCCCAGAGACCCAGTACTTC.

This clonotype has a handful of counts. Since a much larger clone is just one base distant, this may be a read error. The CDR3 DNA is TGTGCCTGGATCCGGGTCAGCAATGAGCAGTTCTTC. Translated: CAWIRVSNEQFF. The chain is built from TRBV30 and TRBJ2-1, with D uncertain. The CDR3 consists of 12 residues. Germline CDR1 reads GTSNPN; CDR2 reads SVGIG (reference sequence). The V gene lost 4 bases and the J gene lost 6 bases, with 10 bases spanning the gap.

Remarks on this clonotype: The CDR3 does not close with the conserved phenylalanine or tryptophan, likely indicating a read error. The J gene is TRBJ1-1, the V gene TRBV6-2 or TRBV6-3; 7 positions agree with TRBD1. The germline V gene encodes CDR1 MNHEY and CDR2 SVGEGT. CDR3 length: 13 residues. The chain's CDR3 is CDSSRQGYTEAFS. CDR3 coding DNA: TGTGACAGCAGTCGACAGGGTTACACTGAAGCTTTCTCT.